Following are 24 T cell receptor beta chains from one sample sequenced in a study of blood T cell repertoires in COVID-19. Clones were sequenced by immunoSEQ multiplex PCR, and TCRdb holds only the in-frame ones, with some missing. The sample has about 80,000 clones, roughly 86% seen once; the top ten hold roughly a fifth. The sample taken for sequencing was peripheral blood. These receptors were taken from a human donor in a cohort sampled during active COVID-19.

The chain couples TRBV5-5 to TRBJ2-1; D not resolved. The germline V and J ends were trimmed by 4 bases and 0 bases, with 11 bases remaining between them. Looked up from germline, CDR1 is SGHKS and CDR2 is YYEKEE (reference sequence). This CDR3 comprises 15 residues. The CDR3 DNA is TGTGCCAGCAGCCGCCTCACGGGCTCCTACAATGAGCAGTTCTTC. It codes for CASSRLTGSYNEQFF.

V gene TRBV29-1 combines with J gene TRBJ1-2, with 8 bases identical to TRBD1. The V segment lost 8 bases and the J segment 2 bases; nucleotides outside the gene matches: 4. The CDR3 spans 12 residues. CDR1 and CDR2 from the germline V gene are SQVTM and ANQGSEA. CDR3 residues: CSTHRGNYGYTF. Here the CDR3 DNA reads TGCAGCACGCACAGGGGGAACTATGGCTACACCTTC.

The V gene is TRBV7-2, the J gene TRBJ1-1; D ambiguous. Germline values: CDR1 SGHTA, CDR2 FQGNSA. Trimming stripped 1 base from V and 5 bases from J, with 14 bases between. The CDR3 runs 15 residues. The CDR3: CASSLVFGSETEAFF. CDR3 bases: TGTGCCAGCAGCTTAGTTTTCGGTTCCGAGACTGAAGCTTTCTTT.

The rearrangement links TRBV3-1 (or the pseudogene TRBV3-2) to TRBJ2-1; 7 nucleotides align to TRBD2. Germline V gene lookup returns CDR1 LGHDT and CDR2 YNNKEL (reference sequence). V lost 1 base to trimming and J lost 5 bases; unmatched junction nucleotides: 5. The CDR3 extends over 15 amino acids. The CDR3 spells CASSQGGGKNNEQFF. CDR3 coding DNA: TGTGCCAGCAGCCAAGGGGGAGGGAAGAACAATGAGCAGTTCTTC.

CDR3 residues: CATSDPSGGDADTQYF. The CDR3 region has the DNA TGTGCCACCAGTGATCCTAGCGGGGGGGACGCAGATACGCAGTATTTT. The chain has TRBV24-1 and TRBJ2-3; 12 nucleotides match TRBD2. CDR3 length: 16 amino acids. The germline CDR1 and CDR2 sequences are KGHDR and SFDVKD. V trimming: 3 bases; J trimming: 4 bases; junction bases outside the gene matches: 4.

The V call is TRBV7-6, the J call TRBJ2-7; 8 nucleotides align to TRBD1. This CDR3 has 14 residues. J was trimmed by 5 bases and V by 3 bases; bases with no gene match: 6. The germline CDR1 and CDR2 sequences are SGHVS and FNYEAQ. The CDR3 here is CASSFGTGLDEQYF. The CDR3 DNA reads as TGTGCCAGCAGCTTCGGGACAGGCCTTGACGAGCAGTACTTC.

This chain joins TRBV11-2 and TRBJ1-3; TRBD1 aligns across 9 bases. Germline V gene sequence: CDR1 SGHAT, CDR2 FQNNGV. The trim removed 0 bases at V and 4 bases at J, leaving 10 bases unmatched. The CDR3 covers 18 residues. The CDR3 sequence is CASSLELVDRGRGNTIYF. CDR3 in DNA: TGTGCCAGCAGCTTAGAGTTGGTGGACAGGGGAAGAGGAAACACCATATATTTT.

The gene calls are TRBV10-3 and TRBJ2-1, with TRBD2 matching 8 bases. The germline gives CDR1 ENHRY, CDR2 SYGVKD. With V trimmed by 6 bases and J by 3 bases, 7 bases remained unmatched. The CDR3 covers 15 residues. The chain's CDR3 is CAISVSGASYNEQFF. The CDR3 region has the DNA TGTGCCATCAGCGTTAGCGGGGCAAGCTACAATGAGCAGTTCTTC.

V is TRBV14 and J is TRBJ1-1, with 8 bases aligning to TRBD1. The CDR3 is 13 residues long. Germline V gene sequence: CDR1 SGHDN, CDR2 FVKESK. Trimming took 5 bases from V and 6 from J; bases not matched to a gene: 5. The CDR3 nucleotides read TGTGCCAGCAGCTTTGACAGGGGCGCTGAAGCTTTCTTT. Translated: CASSFDRGAEAFF.

This rearrangement joins TRBV18 to TRBJ2-1; D uncertain. V lost 2 bases and J lost 6, with 8 bases in between. CDR1 is KGHSH, CDR2 LQKENI, per germline. The CDR3 consists of 13 residues. The CDR3: CASSPSPTNEQFF. CDR3 DNA: TGTGCCAGCTCACCATCACCTACCAATGAGCAGTTCTTC.

The genes are TRBV14 and TRBJ2-7; 9 bases fit TRBD1. This CDR3 has 16 residues. V shed 4 bases, J shed 0 bases, and the junction held 7 bases outside the gene matches. Per germline, CDR1 SGHDN and CDR2 FVKESK. The CDR3 region is CASSPSGTGISYEQYF. Here the CDR3 DNA reads TGTGCCAGCAGCCCGAGCGGGACAGGGATCTCCTACGAGCAGTACTTC.

The sample holds one count of this clone. The J gene is TRBJ2-7, the V gene TRBV3-1 (or the pseudogene TRBV3-2); 8 bases map to TRBD2. This CDR3 spans 13 amino acids. In germline, CDR1 is LGHDT, CDR2 YNNKEL (reference sequence). J gave up 2 bases and V 6 bases, and 3 bases lay outside the gene matches. CDR3 sequence reads: CASSRGGTYEQYF. In DNA, the CDR3 is TGTGCCAGCAGTCGGGGGGGAACCTACGAGCAGTACTTC.

The chain joins TRBV27 to TRBJ2-2; the D gene is possibly TRBD1 (7 bases). CDR3 size: 17 residues. Germline CDR1 reads MNHEY; CDR2 reads SMNVEV (reference sequence). V dropped 4 bases and J dropped 0 bases, with 15 bases sitting between them. The CDR3 loop is CASSSSRGASNTGELFF. The CDR3, as DNA: TGTGCCAGCAGTTCGTCCAGGGGGGCATCGAACACCGGGGAGCTGTTTTTT.

CDR3 amino acids: CASSDWTGLGEQYF. CDR3 DNA sequence: TGCGCCAGCAGCGACTGGACAGGGTTGGGTGAGCAGTACTTC. The chain employs TRBV4-1 and TRBJ2-7; 8 bases are a match to TRBD1. Germline V gene lookup returns CDR1 MGHRA and CDR2 YSYEKL. Trimming cost V 5 bases and J 7 bases; bases outside gene matches: 10. This CDR3 has 14 residues.

The chain recombines TRBV25-1 with TRBJ2-5, with 9 bases that match TRBD1. Germline assignment: CDR1 MGHDK and CDR2 SYGVNS. The CDR3 is made up of 16 amino acids. J was trimmed by 4 bases and V by 3 bases; bases with no gene match: 9. CDR3 sequence (DNA): TGTGCCAGCAGTGATACGCCCGGGACAGGGTTAGAGACCCAGTACTTC. Translation: CASSDTPGTGLETQYF.

The chain uses TRBV6-2 or TRBV6-3 and TRBJ2-1, with a tentative D call TRBD2 (7 bases). The germline V and J ends were trimmed by 2 bases and 1 base, with 15 bases remaining between them. Germline CDR1 is MNHEY and CDR2 is SVGEGT. The CDR3 sequence is 17 residues long. The CDR3: CASSYDRGASSYNEQFF. The CDR3 bases are TGTGCCAGCAGTTACGATCGGGGGGCAAGTTCCTACAATGAGCAGTTCTTC.

The table lists this clone with a few counts. V gene TRBV28 combines with J gene TRBJ2-7; 7 nucleotides align to TRBD1. CDR3 size: 15 residues. The J segment lost 0 bases and the V segment lost 7 bases, leaving 9 bases of the junction unmatched. The germline V gene has CDR1 MDHEN and CDR2 SYDVKM. Here the CDR3 DNA reads TGTGCCAGCAATCCCATAACAGGGGACTCCTACGAGCAGTACTTC. Translated, it gives CASNPITGDSYEQYF. Complete variable domain (other parts from reference TRBV28 and TRBJ2-7): DVKVTQSSRYLVKRTGEKVFLECVQDMDHENMFWYRQDPGLGLRLIYFSYDVKMKEKGDIPEGYSVSREKKERFSLILESASTNQTSMYLCASNPITGDSYEQYFGPGTRLTVT.

The chain uses TRBV11-2 and TRBJ2-5; 8 bases agree with TRBD1. The CDR3 sequence is 14 residues long. Losses at the gene ends were 6 bases for V and 1 base for J; bases not matched to a gene: 4. The germline V gene has CDR1 SGHAT and CDR2 FQNNGV. The CDR3 sequence: CASRVTGGQETQYF. CDR3 coding DNA: TGTGCCAGCAGGGTTACAGGGGGCCAAGAGACCCAGTACTTC.

J is TRBJ2-5 and V is TRBV28, with D tentatively TRBD2 (7 bases). The ends were cut back, 2 bases at V and 6 bases at J, with 16 bases in the middle. Germline V lookup: CDR1 MDHEN, CDR2 SYDVKM. This CDR3 is built from 15 residues. The CDR3 is CASSLRGGGPQTQYF. DNA of the CDR3: TGTGCCAGCAGTTTAAGGGGGGGCGGCCCGCAGACCCAGTACTTC.

The CDR3 DNA follows: TGTGCCAGCAGTAAGACAGTGGCCTACGAGCAGTACTTC. Protein: CASSKTVAYEQYF. This chain links TRBV6-5 with TRBJ2-7; possible D gene TRBD1, 5 bases. The CDR3 is 13 amino acids. V lost 5 bases and J 2 bases, leaving 10 bases between the germline ends. The germline V gene has CDR1 MNHEY and CDR2 SVGAGI.

The V call is TRBV10-2, the J call TRBJ1-4, with unresolved D. V was shortened by 0 bases and J by 6 bases, with 11 bases between the two germline ends. The CDR3 is 15 amino acids. The germline V gene has CDR1 WSHSY and CDR2 SAAADI. The DNA of the CDR3 is TGCGCCAGCAGTGAGTCGACGGTGGGCGATGAAAAACTGTTTTTT. Amino acids: CASSESTVGDEKLFF.

This chain uses TRBV3-1 (or the pseudogene TRBV3-2) with TRBJ2-4; the match to TRBD2 covers 9 bases. Germline-derived CDR1 and CDR2 are LGHDT and YNNKEL (reference sequence). The CDR3 is made up of 18 amino acids. Trimming took 1 base from V and 1 from J; bases not matched to a gene: 8. In DNA, the CDR3 is TGTGCCAGCAGCCAAGGCGTGGCGGGGGGGCCGGCCAAAAACATTCAGTACTTC. Its protein product is CASSQGVAGGPAKNIQYF.

The chain carries TRBV6-6 and TRBJ2-2; 8 bases fit TRBD1. J gave up 5 bases and V 6 bases, and 8 bases lay outside the gene matches. The germline gives CDR1 MNHNY, CDR2 SVGAGI (reference sequence). There are 15 residues in the CDR3. CDR3 residues: CASRQVTGGTGELFF. The CDR3 region has the DNA TGTGCCAGCAGACAAGTTACAGGGGGGACCGGGGAGCTGTTTTTT.

This sequence joins TRBV28 and TRBJ2-4; a weak D match, TRBD1 (5 bases). Trimming shortened V by 10 bases and J by 2 bases, and 12 bases separated the two germline ends. CDR3 length equals 13 residues. Germline lookup yields CDR1 MDHEN and CDR2 SYDVKM. The CDR3 bases are TGTGCCACCGAAAGGGGTCCCAAAAACATTCAGTACTTC. This translates into CATERGPKNIQYF.